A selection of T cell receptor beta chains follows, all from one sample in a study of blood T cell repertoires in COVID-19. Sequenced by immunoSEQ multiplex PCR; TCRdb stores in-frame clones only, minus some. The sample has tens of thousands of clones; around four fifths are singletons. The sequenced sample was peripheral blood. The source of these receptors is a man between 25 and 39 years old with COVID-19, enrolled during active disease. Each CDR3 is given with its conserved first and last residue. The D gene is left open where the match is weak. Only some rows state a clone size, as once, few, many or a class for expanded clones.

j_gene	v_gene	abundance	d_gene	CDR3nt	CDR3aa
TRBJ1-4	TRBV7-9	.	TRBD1	TGTGCCAGCAGCTTAGCTGCCGGACAGGAGATAGAAAAACTGTTTTTT	CASSLAAGQEIEKLFF
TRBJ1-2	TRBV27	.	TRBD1	TGTGCCAGCAGTTCACAGGGGATCTATGGCTACACCTTC	CASSSQGIYGYTF
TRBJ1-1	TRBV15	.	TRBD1	TGTGCCACCAGCAGCTGGACAGGGGGCACTGAAGCTTTCTTT	CATSSWTGGTEAFF
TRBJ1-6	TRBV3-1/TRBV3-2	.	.	TGTGCCAGCAGCCAAGACGCGAGCTCCTATAATTCACCCCTCCACTTT	CASSQDASSYNSPLHF
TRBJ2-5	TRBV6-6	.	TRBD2	TGTGCCAGCAGTCCCAAACTAGCGGGAGGGCCGGGGGAGACCCAGTACTTC	CASSPKLAGGPGETQYF
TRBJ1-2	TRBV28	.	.	TGTGCCAGCAGACCTGAAGCGGTCCCCTCCTATGGCTACACCTTC	CASRPEAVPSYGYTF
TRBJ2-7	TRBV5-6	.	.	TGTGCCAGCAGCTTGGAAGGGGATAACTACGAGCAGTACTTC	CASSLEGDNYEQYF
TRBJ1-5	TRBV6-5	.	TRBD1	TGTGCCAGCAGTATCGGGACAGGGGAGAATCAGCCCCAGCATTTT	CASSIGTGENQPQHF
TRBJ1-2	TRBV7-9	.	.	TGTGCCAGCAGTCCCGGGACACTCGATGGCTACACCTTC	CASSPGTLDGYTF
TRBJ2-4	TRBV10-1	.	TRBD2	TGCGCCAGCAGTGAGTTAGGTGGGACTAGCGGGAACTTAGCCAAAAACATTCAGTACTTC	CASSELGGTSGNLAKNIQYF
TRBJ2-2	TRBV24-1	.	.	TGTGCCACCAGTGATGTGGGTGCGGACACCGGGGAGCTGTTTTTT	CATSDVGADTGELFF
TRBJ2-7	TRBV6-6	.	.	TGTGCCAGCAGCGCAAGGACAGTACAGCAGTACTTC	CASSARTVQQYF
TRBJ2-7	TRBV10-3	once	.	TGTGCCATCAGTGTCCGCGGGGCGGGGTACGAGCAGTACTTC	CAISVRGAGYEQYF
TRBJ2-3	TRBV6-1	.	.	TGTGCCAGCAGTTATGCAGGGGAGTTGGATACGCAGTATTTT	CASSYAGELDTQYF
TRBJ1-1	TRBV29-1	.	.	TGCAGCGTTGAAAGGCTGAGGGAAACTGAAGCTTTCTTT	CSVERLRETEAFF
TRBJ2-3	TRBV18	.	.	TGTGCCAGCTCATCCCTTGGAGGTAAAACGCAGTATTTT	CASSSLGGKTQYF
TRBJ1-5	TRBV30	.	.	TGTGCCTGGAGTGTGGGGGGTAATCAGCCCCAGCATTTT	CAWSVGGNQPQHF
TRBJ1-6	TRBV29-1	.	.	TGCAGCGTTGAAGATTTAGAATCCGTGGGGAGGCCCCTCCACTTT	CSVEDLESVGRPLHF
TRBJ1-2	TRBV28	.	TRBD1	TGTGCCAGCAGTTCCGGTCGACAGGGATCGGGCTATGGCTACACCTTC	CASSSGRQGSGYGYTF
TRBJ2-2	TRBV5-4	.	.	TGTGCCAGCAGCTCTATGGGCGCGAACACCGGGGAGCTGTTTTTT	CASSSMGANTGELFF
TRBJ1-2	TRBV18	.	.	TGTGCCAGCTCACCTTCCCGACAGACGTATGGCTACACCTTC	CASSPSRQTYGYTF
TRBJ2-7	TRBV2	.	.	TGTGCCAGCAGTGAAAAAGCCTACTACGAGCAGTACTTC	CASSEKAYYEQYF
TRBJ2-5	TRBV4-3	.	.	TGCGCCAGCAGCCAAGGCGCCAGGGGCGTAGTAGAGACCCAGTACTTC	CASSQGARGVVETQYF
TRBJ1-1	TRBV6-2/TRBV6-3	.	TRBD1	TGTGCCAGCAGTTACTCATGGGACAGTGGAGCTGAAGCTTTCTTT	CASSYSWDSGAEAFF
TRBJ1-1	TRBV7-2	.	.	TGTGCCAGCAGCCTCCTCAGGGGTAATGAAGCTTTCTTT	CASSLLRGNEAFF
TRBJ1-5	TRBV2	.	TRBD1	TGTGCCAGCAGGGGACAGGGGCATCAGCCCCAGCATTTT	CASRGQGHQPQHF
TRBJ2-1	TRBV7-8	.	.	TGTGCCAGCAGCCGCCGGGACATCCTCTACAATGAGCAGTTCTTC	CASSRRDILYNEQFF
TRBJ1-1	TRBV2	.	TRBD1	TGTGCCAGCAGTCTACAGGGGGCTGAAGCTTTCTTT	CASSLQGAEAFF
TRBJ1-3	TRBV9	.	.	TGTGCCAGCAGCGTAGGTCCAGGGTGGGGAAACACCATATATTTT	CASSVGPGWGNTIYF
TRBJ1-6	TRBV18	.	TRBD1	TGTGCCAGCTCACCCCGGGACAGATCGGCTAATTCACCCCTCCACTTT	CASSPRDRSANSPLHF
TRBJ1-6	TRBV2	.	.	TGTGCCAGCAGCCGCCCAGGGTCCTATAATTCACCCCTCCACTTT	CASSRPGSYNSPLHF
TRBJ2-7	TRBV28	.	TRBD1	TGTGCCAGCAGTTTAATTTGGGGGACAGGGGGCGGGTACGAGCAGTACTTC	CASSLIWGTGGGYEQYF
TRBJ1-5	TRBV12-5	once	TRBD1	TGTGCTAGTGGTTTGGGACAGGGTGCTCAGCCCCAGCATTTT	CASGLGQGAQPQHF
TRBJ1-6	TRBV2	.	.	TGTGCCAGCAGTGAGGGGTTAAGGAGGGTTTCACCCCTCCACTTT	CASSEGLRRVSPLHF
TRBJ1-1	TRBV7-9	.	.	TGTGCCAGCAGCTTGGTAGGGTTAGGGGGCACTGAAGCTTTCTTT	CASSLVGLGGTEAFF
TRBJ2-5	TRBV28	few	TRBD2	TGTGCCAGCAGCGGGGGACTAGCGGGAGTTCAGCTGTACCAAGAGACCCAGTACTTC	CASSGGLAGVQLYQETQYF
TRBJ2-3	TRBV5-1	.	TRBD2	TGCGCCAGCAGCCAGCGGGGTCCAGATACGCAGTATTTT	CASSQRGPDTQYF
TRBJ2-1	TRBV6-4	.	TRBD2	TGTGCCAGCAGTGAAGATGACTCGTCTAGCGGGGGGCAGTTCTTC	CASSEDDSSSGGQFF
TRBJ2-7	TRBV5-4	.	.	TGTGCCAGCAGCTTATCGTCAGCGTACTCCTACGAGCAGTACTTC	CASSLSSAYSYEQYF
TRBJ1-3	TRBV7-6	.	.	TGTGCCAGCAGCCTTGGAAACACCATATATTTT	CASSLGNTIYF
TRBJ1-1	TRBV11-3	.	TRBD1	TGTGCCAGCAGCTCCCGACAGGGAGGCACTGAAGCTTTCTTT	CASSSRQGGTEAFF
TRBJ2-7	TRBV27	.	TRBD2	TGTCCTAGACTAGCATCCCACGAGCAGTACTTC	CPRLASHEQYF
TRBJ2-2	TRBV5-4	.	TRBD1	TGTGCCAGCAGCTCTCCGGGACAGGGTGATTTGGAGCTGTTTTTT	CASSSPGQGDLELFF
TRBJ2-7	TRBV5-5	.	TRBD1	TGTGCCAGCAGCGCAACCGGGACAGGGGTTAATGGGGACGAGCAGTACTTC	CASSATGTGVNGDEQYF
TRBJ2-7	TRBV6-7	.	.	TGTGCCAGCAGTTACTTGGTCAGGTCACGCTACGAGCAGTACTTC	CASSYLVRSRYEQYF
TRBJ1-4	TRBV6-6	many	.	TGTGCCAGCAGTTTTGACACAAATGAAAAACTGTTTTTT	CASSFDTNEKLFF
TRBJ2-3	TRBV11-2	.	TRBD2	TGTGCCAGCAGCCCCGGTAGCGGGAACGCAGATACGCAGTATTTT	CASSPGSGNADTQYF
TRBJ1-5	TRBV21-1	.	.	TGTGCCAGCAGCAACGGACAGGTTACCAGGAAAAGGGAAAATCAGCCCCAGCATTTT	CASSNGQVTRKRENQPQHF
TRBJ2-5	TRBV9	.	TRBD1	TGTGCCAGCAGCGTCACCAACAGGGGGCTGGAGACCCAGTACTTC	CASSVTNRGLETQYF
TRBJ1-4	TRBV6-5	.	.	TGTGCCAGCAGTTACGGCGGGAACTGGGGGTATGAAAAACTGTTTTTT	CASSYGGNWGYEKLFF
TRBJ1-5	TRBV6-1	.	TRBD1	TGTGCCAGCAGTGAAGTTTTAAGTAGAGGGGGCAGTCAGCCCCAGCATTTT	CASSEVLSRGGSQPQHF
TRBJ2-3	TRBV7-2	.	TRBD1	TGTGCCAGCAGCCTCCGGGGACAGGGTACAGATACGCAGTATTTT	CASSLRGQGTDTQYF
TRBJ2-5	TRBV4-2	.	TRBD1	TGTGCCAGCAGCCAAGAGAGCCAGGACAGGATCGAGACCCAGTACTTC	CASSQESQDRIETQYF